The 29 T cell receptor beta chains below all came from one sample that was sequenced in a study of PD-1 blockade in classical Hodgkin lymphoma. Data came from immunoSEQ multiplex PCR; TCRdb stores just in-frame clones and leaves some out. The sample comprises some 90,000 clones, around 80% of which are singletons, and 9.4% rests with the top ten. The time point is: cycle 4 day 1 (C4D1), after more than five weeks of nivolumab. Each patient relapsed following autologous stem cell transplantation, and prior brentuximab vedotin exposure differed. The source material was peripheral blood mononuclear cells (PBMCs), sampled before the fourth cycle of nivolumab. Every receptor here comes from a human donor with classical Hodgkin lymphoma.

The chain uses TRBV25-1 and TRBJ2-3; 8 nucleotides agree with TRBD2. The CDR3 covers 16 residues. With 5 bases clipped from V and 1 base from J, the junction kept 8 bases outside the gene matches. The germline CDR1 and CDR2 sequences are MGHDK and SYGVNS. The CDR3 loop is CASSPLGRGGTDTQYF. CDR3 nucleotide sequence: TGTGCCAGCAGTCCCCTGGGGCGGGGGGGCACAGATACGCAGTATTTT.

This chain links TRBV27 with TRBJ2-7; D may be TRBD1 (5 bases). Germline CDR1 MNHEY, CDR2 SMNVEV (reference sequence). V shed 4 bases and J shed 4 bases, with 14 bases lying between them. CDR3 length equals 14 residues. CDR3 DNA: TGTGCCAGCAGTTCGACAGACCTACAATACGAGCAGTACTTC. The encoded protein is CASSSTDLQYEQYF.

This rearrangement joins TRBV4-1 to TRBJ2-3; possibly TRBD2 for D (5 bases). The germline V and J ends were trimmed by 2 bases and 5 bases, with 11 bases remaining between them. Per germline, CDR1 MGHRA and CDR2 YSYEKL. The CDR3 loop spans 14 amino acids. The CDR3 is CASSQFSAVDTQYF. Written as DNA, the CDR3 is TGCGCCAGCAGCCAATTTAGCGCTGTAGATACGCAGTATTTT.

This chain uses TRBV19 with TRBJ2-3; the D gene is possibly TRBD1 (6 bases). V was trimmed by 3 bases and J by 0 bases, leaving 10 bases between them. The CDR3 is 15 amino acids. Looked up from germline, CDR1 is LNHDA and CDR2 is SQIVND (reference sequence). The CDR3 coding sequence is TGTGCCAGTAGTATTGGGGACATTAGCACAGATACGCAGTATTTT. It codes for CASSIGDISTDTQYF.

V and J are TRBV5-1 and TRBJ2-2, with 13 bases lining up with TRBD2. In germline, CDR1 is SGHRS, CDR2 YFSETQ. The CDR3 consists of 15 residues. Unmatched junction bases numbered 5, after V lost 6 bases and J lost 6 bases. CDR3 amino acids: CASTETSGRAGELFF. The CDR3 nucleotides are TGCGCCAGCACCGAAACTAGCGGGAGGGCCGGGGAGCTGTTTTTT. Supplemented by reference TRBV5-1 and TRBJ2-2, the full variable domain reads KAGVTQTPRYLIKTRGQQVTLSCSPISGHRSVSWYQQTPGQGLQFLFEYFSETQRNKGNFPGRFSGRQFSNSRSEMNVSTLELGDSALYLCASTETSGRAGELFFGEGSRLTVL.

The chain links TRBV18 to TRBJ1-5, with 10 bases that match TRBD1. CDR3 length: 15 residues. Germline V lookup: CDR1 KGHSH, CDR2 LQKENI. The V gene end was trimmed by 1 base and the J gene end by 7 bases; junction bases not matched to a gene: 4. CDR3 bases: TGTGCCAGCTCACCACAGACGACAGGGGGCCAGCCCCAGCATTTT. Translated, it gives CASSPQTTGGQPQHF.

The V gene is TRBV6-4, the J gene TRBJ2-3; D is unclear. Germline V CDR1 and CDR2: MRHNA, SNTAGT. CDR3 length equals 13 residues. The germline V and J ends were trimmed by 5 bases and 3 bases, with 9 bases remaining between them. The CDR3 is CASSQENTDTQYF. In DNA, the CDR3 is TGTGCCAGCAGTCAAGAGAATACAGATACGCAGTATTTT.

The chain combines TRBV7-8 with TRBJ2-2, with 12 nucleotides matching TRBD2. J gave up 0 bases and V 2 bases, and 1 base lay outside the gene matches. This CDR3 is 17 amino acids long. The germline CDR1 and CDR2 sequences are SGHVS and FQNEAQ. CDR3 coding DNA: TGTGCCAGCAGCTTACTAGCGGGGGGGACGAACACCGGGGAGCTGTTTTTT. Translation: CASSLLAGGTNTGELFF. Drawing the rest from reference TRBV7-8 and TRBJ2-2, the complete variable domain is GAGVSQSPRYKVAKRGQDVALRCDPISGHVSLFWYQQALGQGPEFLTYFQNEAQLDKSGLPSDRFFAERPEGSVSTLKIQRTQQEDSAVYLCASSLLAGGTNTGELFFGEGSRLTVL.

This clone was observed at least ten times. This chain links TRBV6-6 with TRBJ2-1; no clear D. The CDR3 contains 12 residues. V lost 8 bases, J lost 1 base, and 6 bases lay in between. In germline, CDR1 is MNHNY, CDR2 SVGAGI (reference sequence). The CDR3 bases are TGTGCCAGCGACTCGTCCTACAATGAGCAGTTCTTC. Its protein product is CASDSSYNEQFF.

DNA of the CDR3: TGTGCCAGCAGCGTAGTTCACTCTGGAAACACCATATATTTT. Encoded protein: CASSVVHSGNTIYF. The rearrangement joins TRBV9 to TRBJ1-3, with D unresolved. Trimming pared 0 bases from V and 0 bases from J, leaving 4 bases between. Germline assignment: CDR1 SGDLS and CDR2 YYNGEE. The CDR3 runs to 14 residues.

The J gene is TRBJ1-1, the V gene TRBV6-5; maybe TRBD1 (5 bases). The V end lost 2 bases, the J end lost 5 bases, and 9 bases lay between the germline ends. The CDR3 runs 13 residues. Germline assignment: CDR1 MNHEY and CDR2 SVGAGI. The CDR3 coding sequence is TGTGCCAGCAGTTACGAGGGGTGGACTGAAGCTTTCTTT. Translating it yields CASSYEGWTEAFF.

The chain combines TRBV12-5 with TRBJ2-2, with D possibly TRBD1 on 6 matching bases. This CDR3 contains 17 residues. V dropped 6 bases and J dropped 3 bases, with 20 bases sitting between them. Germline assignment: CDR1 LGHNT and CDR2 FRNRAP. In nucleotides, the CDR3 is TGTGCTAGTGGACTGGACAGAGTCCTAGGGGACACCGGGGAGCTGTTTTTT. Protein sequence: CASGLDRVLGDTGELFF.

Sample share makes this clone medium-sized. The chain joins TRBV5-1 to TRBJ2-7; 7 nucleotides match TRBD1. The CDR3 consists of 14 residues. Trimming at V came to 4 bases and at J to 4 bases, leaving 8 bases not matched to a gene. CDR1 is SGHRS and CDR2 is YFSETQ in the germline V gene. CDR3 coding DNA: TGCGCCAGCAGCCCGTTGACAGGGCCATACGAGCAGTACTTC. Its protein product is CASSPLTGPYEQYF.

The rearrangement links TRBV5-4 to TRBJ2-3, with TRBD1 identical over 7 bases. Germline V gene sequence: CDR1 SGHNT, CDR2 YYREEE (reference sequence). The J segment lost 7 bases and the V segment lost 4 bases, leaving 6 bases of the junction unmatched. The CDR3 length is 13 residues. The CDR3 sequence: CASSPTGSHTQYF. In DNA, the CDR3 is TGTGCCAGCAGCCCGACAGGGTCGCATACGCAGTATTTT.

This chain joins TRBV5-6 and TRBJ2-3, with 7 nucleotides matching TRBD2. The J segment lost 5 bases and the V segment lost 2 bases, leaving 8 bases of the junction unmatched. CDR1 and CDR2 from the germline V gene are SGHDT and YYEEEE. The CDR3 is 15 amino acids. For the CDR3, the DNA is TGTGCCAGCAGCTTAAAACACTTAGCGGGAGATACGCAGTATTTT. Amino acid sequence: CASSLKHLAGDTQYF.

This sequence joins TRBV5-6 and TRBJ1-5; no reliable D call. CDR1 and CDR2 from the germline V gene are SGHDT and YYEEEE. V was clipped by 0 bases and J by 0 bases, with 13 bases between them. The CDR3 sequence is 17 residues long. CDR3 sequence: CASSLGAGYNSNQPQHF. The CDR3 DNA sequence: TGTGCCAGCAGCTTGGGTGCCGGCTATAATAGCAATCAGCCCCAGCATTTT.

The gene calls are TRBV5-8 and TRBJ2-3; 10 nucleotides agree with TRBD2. V was clipped by 4 bases and J by 0 bases; unmatched bases: 5. The CDR3 length is 16 residues. CDR1 and CDR2 from the germline V gene are SGHTS and YDEGEE. In nucleotides, the CDR3 is TGTGCCAGCAGCCATAGCGGGGGGCGTAGCACAGATACGCAGTATTTT. Translated, it gives CASSHSGGRSTDTQYF.

This chain uses TRBV30 with TRBJ1-2, with TRBD1 matching 8 bases. The CDR3 is 21 residues long. V shed 5 bases, J shed 3 bases, and the junction held 29 bases outside the gene matches. The germline CDR1 and CDR2 sequences are GTSNPN and SVGIG (reference sequence). DNA of the CDR3: TGTGCCTGGGCCCGTGGACAGGGTGCACTGGGGGTCAGGAGGGACTACTATGGCTACACCTTC. Its translation: CAWARGQGALGVRRDYYGYTF.

This clone has just a few counts. The chain carries TRBV10-3 and TRBJ2-3; no firm D call. CDR1 and CDR2 (germline): ENHRY, SYGVKD. V gave up 6 bases and J gave up 3 bases, with 4 bases separating them. This CDR3 region has 11 residues. The DNA of the CDR3 is TGTGCCATCAGGGGTACAGATACGCAGTATTTT. The encoded protein is CAIRGTDTQYF.

This chain joins TRBV6-5 and TRBJ2-5, with D possibly being TRBD1 or TRBD2 (5 bases each). V was pared by 5 bases and J by 7 bases, with 14 bases between. The germline CDR1 and CDR2 sequences are MNHEY and SVGAGI. This CDR3 region has 13 residues. DNA for the CDR3: TGTGCCAGCAGTCGGGACCCCTGGGGGACCCAGTACTTC. Amino acid sequence: CASSRDPWGTQYF.

The V and J genes are TRBV5-3 and TRBJ1-1, with D tentatively TRBD1 (5 bases). TRBV5-3 is placed among ORFs of uncertain function. Trimming took 0 bases from V and 3 from J, leaving 12 bases between them. This CDR3 spans 15 amino acids. CDR3 sequence: CARSLGRGRDTEAFF. CDR3 sequence (DNA): TGTGCCAGAAGCTTGGGTCGGGGACGGGACACTGAAGCTTTCTTT.

V gene TRBV7-9 combines with J gene TRBJ2-3; 11 positions match TRBD2. The length of the CDR3 is 16 residues. Trimming took 1 base from V and 2 from J; bases not matched to a gene: 2. Germline V gene data show CDR1 as SEHNR and CDR2 as FQNEAQ (reference sequence). The CDR3 coding sequence is TGTGCCAGCAGCTTAGTAGCGGGAGGGTCCACAGATACGCAGTATTTT. Its protein is CASSLVAGGSTDTQYF.

V and J are TRBV18 and TRBJ2-7; a weak D match, TRBD2 (6 bases). Germline lookup yields CDR1 KGHSH and CDR2 LQKENI. The CDR3 loop spans 15 amino acids. V was cut by 0 bases and J by 7 bases, with 16 bases left in between. The CDR3 loop is CASSPPGETGSEQYF. DNA for the CDR3: TGTGCCAGCTCACCACCGGGGGAAACCGGGAGTGAGCAGTACTTC.

This clone showed up just once. V is TRBV5-4 and J is TRBJ1-6; TRBD1 aligns across 9 bases. This CDR3 has 15 residues. Germline V gene sequence: CDR1 SGHNT, CDR2 YYREEE (reference sequence). V shed 2 bases, J shed 10 bases, and the junction held 7 bases outside the gene matches. The CDR3 DNA follows: TGTGCCAGCAGCTTCACCGGGACAGGGTGGTCACCCCTCCACTTT. This codes for CASSFTGTGWSPLHF.

The CDR3 loop is CASRGTSVTYEQYF. The CDR3 DNA is TGTGCCAGCAGGGGGACTAGCGTGACCTACGAGCAGTACTTC. The chain employs TRBV7-3 and TRBJ2-7, with 10 bases aligning to TRBD2. This CDR3 region has 14 residues. Germline V gene sequence: CDR1 SGHTA, CDR2 FQGTGA. V shed 6 bases and J 2 bases; nucleotides not matched to a gene: 4.

CDR3 protein: CASSEWDPPTNQPQHF. As DNA, the CDR3 is TGTGCCAGCAGTGAATGGGACCCACCGACGAATCAGCCCCAGCATTTT. The chain couples TRBV2 to TRBJ1-5; tentatively, D is TRBD1 (5 bases). Germline values: CDR1 SNHLY, CDR2 FYNNEI. V lost 2 bases and J 4 bases, leaving 15 bases between the germline ends. This CDR3 region has 16 residues.

This clone is a singleton in its sample. The chain uses TRBV13 and TRBJ2-2, with a weak D call TRBD2 (7 bases). Trimming shortened V by 3 bases and J by 3 bases, and 11 bases separated the two germline ends. The CDR3 runs to 15 residues. Germline assignment: CDR1 PRHDT and CDR2 FYEKMQ (reference sequence). The CDR3 bases are TGTGCCAGCAGCTTTGGGGGGGCGTACACCGGGGAGCTGTTTTTT. Its protein product is CASSFGGAYTGELFF.

This sequence joins TRBV19 and TRBJ2-3; no clear D. The CDR3 is 14 residues long. CDR1 is LNHDA, CDR2 SQIVND, per germline (reference sequence). Trimming stripped 5 bases from V and 6 bases from J, with 15 bases between. For the CDR3, the DNA is TGTGCCAGTAGTCCCACTTTGGTTTCGGATACGCAGTATTTT. Translated, it gives CASSPTLVSDTQYF.

The chain joins TRBV7-3 to TRBJ1-1; D call uncertain. Germline assignment: CDR1 SGHTA and CDR2 FQGTGA. Trimming cost V 2 bases and J 1 base, with 5 bases left between them. The CDR3 sequence is 13 residues long. The CDR3 loop is CASSLVPNTEAFF. CDR3 DNA: TGTGCCAGCAGCTTAGTTCCGAACACTGAAGCTTTCTTT. Using reference TRBV7-3 and TRBJ1-1 for the parts outside the CDR3, the full variable domain is GAGVSQTPSNKVTEKGKYVELRCDPISGHTALYWYRQSLGQGPEFLIYFQGTGAADDSGLPNDRFFAVRPEGSVSTLKIQRTERGDSAVYLCASSLVPNTEAFFGQGTRLTVV.